The 21 T cell receptor beta chains below all came from one sample that was sequenced in a study of technical replicates of blood from a handful of donors listed by TCRdb under 2017. The library was made by the immunoSEQ multiplex PCR assay. Sourced from immuneACCESS, this table was stored by TCRdb with only in-frame sequences that have V and J called. A share of the clones is absent; for the studies checked, an unresolved V gene accounts for under half, and the remainder has no known explanation. A total of approximately 81,000 clones appear in this sample, approximately 95% of them only once. The ten largest clones take up roughly 0.4% of the sample. Sequencing was carried out using T cells isolated from PBMCs. The receptor set was obtained from a human donor in good health.

CDR3 in amino acids: CASSGWDSPPTDTQYF. Written as DNA, the CDR3 is TGTGCCAGCAGCGGTTGGGACTCCCCCCCCACAGATACGCAGTATTTT. The rearrangement joins TRBV9 to TRBJ2-3; possibly TRBD2 for D (6 bases). Germline lookup yields CDR1 SGDLS and CDR2 YYNGEE. Deletions cut 3 bases from V and 2 bases from J, with 16 bases between. The CDR3 covers 16 residues. Variable domain in full (rest from reference TRBV9 and TRBJ2-3): DSGVTQTPKHLITATGQRVTLRCSPRSGDLSVYWYQQSLDQGLQFLIQYYNGEERAKGNILERFSAQQFPDLHSELNLSSLELGDSALYFCASSGWDSPPTDTQYFGPGTRLTVL.

V is TRBV25-1 and J is TRBJ1-3; maybe TRBD1 (5 bases). CDR1 is MGHDK, CDR2 SYGVNS, per germline. Trimming pared 1 base from V and 0 bases from J, leaving 13 bases between. The CDR3 covers 17 residues. CDR3 in amino acids: CASSELGDGSSGNTIYF. DNA of the CDR3: TGTGCCAGCAGTGAATTGGGGGACGGGAGCTCTGGAAACACCATATATTTT. Full variable domain (missing parts from reference TRBV25-1 and TRBJ1-3): EADIYQTPRYLVIGTGKKITLECSQTMGHDKMYWYQQDPGMELHLIHYSYGVNSTEKGDLSSESTVSRIRTEHFPLTLESARPSHTSQYLCASSELGDGSSGNTIYFGEGSWLTVV.

This chain uses TRBV25-1 with TRBJ2-3; TRBD2 matches at 9 bases. CDR1 and CDR2 from the germline V gene are MGHDK and SYGVNS. The CDR3 runs 16 residues. With 0 bases clipped from V and 0 bases from J, the junction kept 1 base outside the gene matches. The chain's CDR3 is CASSEYTSGSTDTQYF. The CDR3 DNA reads as TGTGCCAGCAGTGAATATACTAGCGGGAGCACAGATACGCAGTATTTT.

The chain has TRBV5-1 and TRBJ2-7, with 7 bases that match TRBD1. After removal of 4 bases from V and 6 bases from J, the junction contained 10 bases not matched to a gene. The germline gives CDR1 SGHRS, CDR2 YFSETQ. CDR3 size: 14 residues. The CDR3 here is CASSPRQGAGEQYF. CDR3 sequence (DNA): TGCGCCAGCAGCCCACGACAGGGAGCCGGCGAGCAGTACTTC. Combining the CDR3 with reference TRBV5-1 and TRBJ2-7 gives the whole variable domain KAGVTQTPRYLIKTRGQQVTLSCSPISGHRSVSWYQQTPGQGLQFLFEYFSETQRNKGNFPGRFSGRQFSNSRSEMNVSTLELGDSALYLCASSPRQGAGEQYFGPGTRLTVT.

The V call is TRBV7-8, the J call TRBJ2-3, with TRBD2 as a possible D gene (6 bases). Germline V gene sequence: CDR1 SGHVS, CDR2 FQNEAQ. Trimming took 7 bases from V and 1 from J, leaving 18 bases between them. This CDR3 is 16 amino acids long. The CDR3 here is CASTPGWSGRTDTQYF. DNA of the CDR3: TGTGCCAGCACCCCGGGTTGGAGCGGGCGCACAGATACGCAGTATTTT.

The V and J genes are TRBV19 and TRBJ1-4; a possible D gene is TRBD1 (6 bases). The CDR3 runs to 13 residues. Germline assignment: CDR1 LNHDA and CDR2 SQIVND (reference sequence). The ends were cut back, 3 bases at V and 5 bases at J, with 7 bases in the middle. CDR3 sequence: CASSIQGNEKLFF. The CDR3 nucleotides are TGTGCCAGTAGTATCCAGGGGAATGAAAAACTGTTTTTT.

This chain joins TRBV4-2 and TRBJ1-1; possibly TRBD1 for D (5 bases). This CDR3 is 11 amino acids long. The V end was cut by 4 bases, the J end by 11 bases, with 11 bases between. Germline V CDR1 and CDR2: LGHNA, YNFKEQ. The CDR3 DNA reads TGTGCCAGCAGCCCTGGGGCTTGGGCTTTCTTT. It specifies CASSPGAWAFF.

The chain has TRBV25-1 and TRBJ1-1, with D possibly TRBD1 on 5 matching bases. The CDR3 spans 14 residues. Germline V gene data show CDR1 as MGHDK and CDR2 as SYGVNS. V was shortened by 6 bases and J by 3 bases, with 14 bases between the two germline ends. CDR3 in amino acids: CASSDSLLDTEAFF. The CDR3, as DNA: TGTGCCAGCAGCGACAGTCTCCTGGACACTGAAGCTTTCTTT.

J is TRBJ2-7 and V is TRBV5-4; D remains ambiguous. The CDR3 sequence is 12 residues long. CDR1 is SGHNT and CDR2 is YYREEE in the germline V gene (reference sequence). Trimming pared 2 bases from V and 4 bases from J, leaving 7 bases between. The CDR3 sequence is CASSFFTYEQYF. The CDR3 bases are TGTGCCAGCAGCTTTTTTACTTACGAGCAGTACTTC.

The chain employs TRBV30 and TRBJ2-1; 7 bases line up with TRBD2. There are 15 residues in the CDR3. Germline CDR1 is GTSNPN and CDR2 is SVGIG (reference sequence). The trim removed 5 bases at V and 5 bases at J, leaving 12 bases unmatched. The CDR3 coding sequence is TGTGCCTGGGCCCCCTGGGAGCGGGAAGACAATGAGCAGTTCTTC. Residues: CAWAPWEREDNEQFF.

J is TRBJ1-1 and V is TRBV27; 8 bases agree with TRBD1. V shed 8 bases, J shed 3 bases, and the junction held 5 bases outside the gene matches. The CDR3 runs to 13 residues. Looked up from germline, CDR1 is MNHEY and CDR2 is SMNVEV (reference sequence). CDR3 DNA sequence: TGTGCCAGCGGATTGACAGGGGACACTGAAGCTTTCTTT. It yields the protein CASGLTGDTEAFF.

This chain connects TRBV7-8 to TRBJ2-7; D gene ambiguous. The CDR3 consists of 16 residues. V was pared by 0 bases and J by 2 bases, with 14 bases between. Germline V gene sequence: CDR1 SGHVS, CDR2 FQNEAQ. DNA for the CDR3: TGTGCCAGCAGCTTAGCGAGAATAGCTTCTACCTACGAGCAGTACTTC. Its translation is CASSLARIASTYEQYF.

The chain employs TRBV9 and TRBJ1-1, with 8 bases matching TRBD1. CDR3 length: 13 residues. The germline V gene has CDR1 SGDLS and CDR2 YYNGEE. The V segment lost 3 bases and the J segment 11 bases; nucleotides outside the gene matches: 9. CDR3 bases: TGTGCCAGCAGCGCAGGGGGCCCAGGGGAGGCTTTCTTT. Translated, it gives CASSAGGPGEAFF.

The chain uses TRBV4-3 and TRBJ2-7, with TRBD2 matching 12 bases. The CDR3 length is 16 residues. In germline, CDR1 is LGHNA, CDR2 YSLEER. The V segment lost 1 base and the J segment 3 bases; nucleotides outside the gene matches: 4. In nucleotides, the CDR3 is TGCGCCAGCAGCCAAGGACTAGCGGGAGAGGTCTACGAGCAGTACTTC. It translates to CASSQGLAGEVYEQYF.

This chain joins TRBV6-4 and TRBJ1-2; 10 nucleotides match TRBD1. This CDR3 is built from 14 residues. The germline V gene has CDR1 MRHNA and CDR2 SNTAGT. The ends lost 0 bases at V and 8 bases at J; junction bases unmatched: 3. In nucleotides, the CDR3 is TGTGCCAGCAGTGACTCTGACAGGGGGCAGGGCTACACCTTC. Its protein product is CASSDSDRGQGYTF.

V and J are TRBV6-5 and TRBJ2-1; possible D gene TRBD2, 6 bases. In germline, CDR1 is MNHEY, CDR2 SVGAGI. V lost 6 bases to trimming and J lost 4 bases, with 16 bases between them. The length of the CDR3 is 15 residues. CDR3 region: CASRIISGRYNEQFF. The CDR3 DNA reads TGTGCCAGCAGGATTATTAGCGGCCGATACAATGAGCAGTTCTTC.

This chain uses TRBV19 with TRBJ2-7, with TRBD1 matching over 8 bases. The V gene end was trimmed by 3 bases and the J gene end by 4 bases; junction bases not matched to a gene: 2. This CDR3 contains 13 residues. Germline V gives CDR1 LNHDA, CDR2 SQIVND (reference sequence). The CDR3 region has the DNA TGTGCCAGTAGTATGGACAGGGAGTACGAGCAGTACTTC. Translated: CASSMDREYEQYF.

This clone was seen only once. The V call is TRBV7-2, the J call TRBJ2-3; 10 nucleotides line up with TRBD2. This CDR3 has 16 residues. J gave up 9 bases and V 5 bases, and 14 bases lay outside the gene matches. From germline, CDR1 is SGHTA and CDR2 FQGNSA. The CDR3 DNA reads as TGTGCCAGCAGCCCGCCCGGGATAGCGGGAGGCTGGACGCAGTATTTT. Encoded protein: CASSPPGIAGGWTQYF.

This chain uses TRBV28 with TRBJ1-1, with D possibly TRBD1 on 6 matching bases. V lost 2 bases and J lost 3, with 13 bases in between. CDR1 MDHEN and CDR2 SYDVKM come from the germline V gene. This CDR3 has 15 amino acids. The CDR3 sequence: CASSLEPRGDTEAFF. In DNA, the CDR3 is TGTGCCAGCAGTTTAGAGCCCAGGGGTGACACTGAAGCTTTCTTT.

This clone came up once. The rearrangement uses TRBV6-5 and TRBJ1-5, with 8 nucleotides matching TRBD1. The length of the CDR3 is 16 residues. The junction had 9 bases not matched to a gene; V was cut back by 4 bases and J by 4 bases. CDR1 is MNHEY, CDR2 SVGAGI, per germline. The CDR3 is CASSSTLDRDNQPQHF. The CDR3 bases are TGTGCCAGCAGTTCCACCTTGGACAGGGATAATCAGCCCCAGCATTTT.

The chain has TRBV6-5 and TRBJ1-3; weak D call: TRBD1 (5 bases). The CDR3 has 15 residues. From germline, CDR1 is MNHEY and CDR2 SVGAGI. V was cut by 6 bases and J by 3 bases, with 15 bases left in between. The CDR3 sequence: CASRLEGRFGNTIYF. The CDR3 coding sequence is TGTGCCAGCAGGCTGGAGGGGCGATTTGGAAACACCATATATTTT.